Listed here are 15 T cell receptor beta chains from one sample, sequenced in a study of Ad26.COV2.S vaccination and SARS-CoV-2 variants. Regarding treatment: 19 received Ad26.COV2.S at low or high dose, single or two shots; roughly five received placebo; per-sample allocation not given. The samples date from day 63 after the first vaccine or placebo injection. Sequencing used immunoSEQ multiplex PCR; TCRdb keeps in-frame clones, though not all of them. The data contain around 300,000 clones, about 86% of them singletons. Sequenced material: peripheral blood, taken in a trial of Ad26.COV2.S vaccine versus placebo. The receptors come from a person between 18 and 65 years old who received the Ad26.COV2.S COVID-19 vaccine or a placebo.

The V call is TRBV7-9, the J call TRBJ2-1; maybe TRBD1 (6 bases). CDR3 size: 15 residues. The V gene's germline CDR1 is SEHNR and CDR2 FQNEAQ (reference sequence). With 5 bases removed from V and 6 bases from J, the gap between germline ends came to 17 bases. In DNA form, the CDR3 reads TGTGCCAGCAGCCTAGGACAGATTAACTTCAATGAGCAGTTCTTC. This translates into CASSLGQINFNEQFF.

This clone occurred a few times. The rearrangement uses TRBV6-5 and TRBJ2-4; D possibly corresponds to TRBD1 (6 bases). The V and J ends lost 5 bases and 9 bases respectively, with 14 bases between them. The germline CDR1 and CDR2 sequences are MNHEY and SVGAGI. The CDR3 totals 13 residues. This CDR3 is CASSSDRLGIQYF. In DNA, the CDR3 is TGTGCCAGCAGTAGCGACAGGTTAGGCATTCAGTACTTC.

The DNA of the CDR3 is TGCGCCAGCAGTGAGAGAAACACTGAAGCTTTCTTT. Translation: CASSERNTEAFF. The chain uses TRBV10-2 and TRBJ1-1; no clear D gene. Germline V CDR1 and CDR2: WSHSY, SAAADI. Trimming removed 2 bases at V and 2 bases at J, with 3 bases between. This CDR3 spans 12 amino acids.

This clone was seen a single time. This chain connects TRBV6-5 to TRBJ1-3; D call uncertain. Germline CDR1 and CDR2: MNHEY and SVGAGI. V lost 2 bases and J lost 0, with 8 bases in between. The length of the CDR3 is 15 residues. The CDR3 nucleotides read TGTGCCAGCAGTTACGACTTTATCTCTGGAAACACCATATATTTT. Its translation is CASSYDFISGNTIYF.

CDR3 nucleotide sequence: TGTGCCAGCAGCTCGCTAGCGGGAGGAGACGAGACCCAGTACTTC. Translation gives CASSSLAGGDETQYF. The genes are TRBV7-3 and TRBJ2-5; 11 bases are shared with TRBD2. CDR1 and CDR2 from the germline V gene are SGHTA and FQGTGA. The CDR3 is made up of 15 amino acids. With V trimmed by 4 bases and J by 5 bases, 6 bases remained unmatched.

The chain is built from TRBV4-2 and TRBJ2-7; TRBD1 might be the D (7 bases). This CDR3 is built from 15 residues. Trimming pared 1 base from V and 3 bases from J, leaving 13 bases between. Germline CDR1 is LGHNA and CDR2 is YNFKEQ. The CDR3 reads CASSQAGGQHYEQYF. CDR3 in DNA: TGTGCCAGCAGCCAAGCCGGGGGACAGCACTACGAGCAGTACTTC.

The CDR3 region is CASSYSSGSIDNEQFF. CDR3 nucleotide sequence: TGTGCCAGCAGTTATTCTAGCGGGAGTATAGACAATGAGCAGTTCTTC. This sequence joins TRBV6-2 or TRBV6-3 and TRBJ2-1; 10 bases match TRBD2. The germline gives CDR1 MNHEY, CDR2 SVGEGT. V shed 3 bases and J 5 bases; nucleotides not matched to a gene: 7. This CDR3 has 16 amino acids.

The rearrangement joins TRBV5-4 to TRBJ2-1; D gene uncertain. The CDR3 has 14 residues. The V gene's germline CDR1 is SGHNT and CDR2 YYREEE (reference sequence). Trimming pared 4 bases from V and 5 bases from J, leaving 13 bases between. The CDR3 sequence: CASSPPANDNEQFF. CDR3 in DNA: TGTGCCAGCAGCCCGCCGGCGAACGACAATGAGCAGTTCTTC. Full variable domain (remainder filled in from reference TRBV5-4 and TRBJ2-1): ETGVTQSPTHLIKTRGQQVTLRCSSQSGHNTVSWYQQALGQGPQFIFQYYREEENGRGNFPPRFSGLQFPNYSSELNVNALELDDSALYLCASSPPANDNEQFFGPGTRLTVL.

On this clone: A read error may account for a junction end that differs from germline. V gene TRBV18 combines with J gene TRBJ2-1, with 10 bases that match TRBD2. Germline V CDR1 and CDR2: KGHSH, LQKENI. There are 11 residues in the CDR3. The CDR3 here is CASSLTSGFLF. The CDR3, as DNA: TGTGCCAGCTCACTGACTAGCGGGTTTCTCTTC.

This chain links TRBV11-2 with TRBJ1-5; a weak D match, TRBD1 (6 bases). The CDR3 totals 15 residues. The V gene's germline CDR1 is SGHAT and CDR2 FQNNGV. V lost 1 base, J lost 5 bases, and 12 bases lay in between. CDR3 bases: TGTGCCAGCAGCTTAGGAACAGGGATATATCAGCCCCAGCATTTT. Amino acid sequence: CASSLGTGIYQPQHF. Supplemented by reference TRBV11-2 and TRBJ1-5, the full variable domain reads EAGVAQSPRYKIIEKRQSVAFWCNPISGHATLYWYQQILGQGPKLLIQFQNNGVVDDSQLPKDRFSAERLKGVDSTLKIQPAKLEDSAVYLCASSLGTGIYQPQHFGDGTRLSIL.

The CDR3 spells CASRTGVDYGYTF. CDR3 coding DNA: TGCGCCAGCAGGACAGGGGTCGACTATGGCTACACCTTC. The chain uses TRBV5-1 and TRBJ1-2; TRBD1 matches at 8 bases. Germline values: CDR1 SGHRS, CDR2 YFSETQ. This CDR3 comprises 13 residues. V was clipped by 5 bases and J by 3 bases; unmatched bases: 3. Variable domain in full (rest from reference TRBV5-1 and TRBJ1-2): KAGVTQTPRYLIKTRGQQVTLSCSPISGHRSVSWYQQTPGQGLQFLFEYFSETQRNKGNFPGRFSGRQFSNSRSEMNVSTLELGDSALYLCASRTGVDYGYTFGSGTRLTVV.

CDR3 sequence: CASRRGIQETQYF. The CDR3 nucleotides read TGCGCCAGCAGGCGAGGAATACAAGAGACCCAGTACTTC. This chain connects TRBV5-1 to TRBJ2-5; no definite D call. CDR1 is SGHRS, CDR2 YFSETQ, per germline. This CDR3 is 13 amino acids long. The ends were cut back, 5 bases at V and 2 bases at J, with 10 bases in the middle. The whole variable domain, filled in from reference TRBV5-1 and TRBJ2-5, reads KAGVTQTPRYLIKTRGQQVTLSCSPISGHRSVSWYQQTPGQGLQFLFEYFSETQRNKGNFPGRFSGRQFSNSRSEMNVSTLELGDSALYLCASRRGIQETQYFGPGTRLLVL.

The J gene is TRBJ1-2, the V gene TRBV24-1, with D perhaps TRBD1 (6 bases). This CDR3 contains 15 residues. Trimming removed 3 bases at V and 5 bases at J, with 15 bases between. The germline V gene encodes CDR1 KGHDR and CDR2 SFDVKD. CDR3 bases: TGTGCCACCAGTGATAAGACAGGCAGCTTATATGGCTACACCTTC. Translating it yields CATSDKTGSLYGYTF.

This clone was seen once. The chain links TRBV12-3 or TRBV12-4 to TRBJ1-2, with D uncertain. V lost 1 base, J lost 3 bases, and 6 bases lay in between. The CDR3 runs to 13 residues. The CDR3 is CASSLERDYGYTF. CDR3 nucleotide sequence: TGTGCCAGCAGTTTAGAGAGAGACTATGGCTACACCTTC.

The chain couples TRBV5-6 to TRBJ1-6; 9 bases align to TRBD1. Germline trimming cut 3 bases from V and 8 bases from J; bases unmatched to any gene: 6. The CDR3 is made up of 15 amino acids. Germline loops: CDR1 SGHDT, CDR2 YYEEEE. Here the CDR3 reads CASSSGTGRDSPLHF. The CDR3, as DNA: TGTGCCAGCAGCTCCGGGACAGGGAGGGATTCACCCCTCCACTTT.